This T cell receptor (beta chain) was recovered during a study of somatic mutations in cytotoxic T cells in rheumatoid arthritis. Clones were read by immunoSEQ multiplex PCR, and TCRdb kept only the in-frame ones, dropping some. The sample has 13,000 to 15,000 clones, about 81% seen once. Once isolated by positive magnetic bead selection, the CD4+ and CD8+ cells had their purity checked by flow cytometry. The sequence was collected from an adult with rheumatoid arthritis. The sequenced sample consisted of CD8+ T cells sorted from blood.

CDR3 sequence: CATFASGGSNEQFF. The CDR3 DNA reads as TGTGCCACCTTCGCTAGCGGGGGGTCCAATGAGCAGTTCTTC. This chain connects TRBV7-8 to TRBJ2-1; 11 positions agree with TRBD2. Germline V gene data show CDR1 as SGHVS and CDR2 as FQNEAQ. J gave up 6 bases and V 10 bases, and 8 bases lay outside the gene matches. The CDR3 totals 14 residues. Full variable domain (rest looked up from reference TRBV7-8 and TRBJ2-1): GAGVSQSPRYKVAKRGQDVALRCDPISGHVSLFWYQQALGQGPEFLTYFQNEAQLDKSGLPSDRFFAERPEGSVSTLKIQRTQQEDSAVYLCATFASGGSNEQFFGPGTRLTVL.